These T cell receptor beta chains were read from a single sample in a study of graft-versus-host responses after intestinal transplantation. Generated by immunoSEQ multiplex PCR, the TCRdb table keeps only in-frame clones and is missing some. The sample carries about 14,000 clones, around two fifths recorded once. The sequenced sample was alloreactive CD8+ T cells from a mixed lymphocyte reaction culture, obtained before intestinal transplant. These receptors came from a human patient who received an intestinal transplant. Both conserved end residues are part of each CDR3. D genes are given only for firm matches. The size entry is marked missing in some rows and otherwise reads once, few, many or a size class.

NA | TRBJ2-3 | NA | TRBV15 | TGTGCCACCAGCAGTGAGGGAGATACGCAGTATTTT | CATSSEGDTQYF
NA | TRBJ2-5 | NA | TRBV18 | TGTGCCAGCTCACCAGCAGGGATCGAGACCCAGTACTTC | CASSPAGIETQYF
NA | TRBJ2-3 | NA | TRBV7-8 | TGTGCCAGCAGCTTAGTGGGCGCAGATACGCAGTATTTT | CASSLVGADTQYF
TRBD2 | TRBJ2-1 | NA | TRBV10-2 | TGCGCCAGCAGTGGGGGTAGCGGGGGCCAAAACATGTTCTTC | CASSGGSGGQNMFF
TRBD2 | TRBJ2-1 | NA | TRBV6-5 | TGTGCCAGCAGTTACTGGGGGCTAGCGGGGCTCAATGAGCAGTTCTTC | CASSYWGLAGLNEQFF
NA | TRBJ2-7 | medium-sized | TRBV5-5 | TGTGCCAGCAGCTTGGCCCCGGGGTCCTACGAGCAGTACTTC | CASSLAPGSYEQYF
TRBD2 | TRBJ2-2 | medium-sized | TRBV9 | TGTGCCAGCAGCGTGCCCCGAGCGGAGCGGGGGGGCCACGGGGAGCTGTTTTTT | CASSVPRAERGGHGELFF
NA | TRBJ2-7 | NA | TRBV4-1 | TGCGCCAGCAGCCAAGCCCAGGGCTACGAGCAGTACTTC | CASSQAQGYEQYF
TRBD1 | TRBJ2-5 | few | TRBV7-9 | TGTGCCAGCAGCCCCCTGACAGGGGACCAAGAGACCCAGTACTTC | CASSPLTGDQETQYF
TRBD1 | TRBJ2-5 | NA | TRBV27 | TGTGCCAGCAGTTTAAACAGGGGTGAGACCCAGTACTTC | CASSLNRGETQYF
NA | TRBJ1-1 | NA | TRBV6-1 | TGTGCCAGCAGTTACGGGGAACGGGCTTTCTTT | CASSYGERAFF
TRBD1 | TRBJ2-1 | few | TRBV11-2 | TGTGCCAGCAGCTTATGGACAGGGATCTACAATGAGCAGTTCTTC | CASSLWTGIYNEQFF
NA | TRBJ1-5 | few | TRBV15 | TGTGCCACCAGCAGAGATTTGGGGGCGGGTCAGCCCCAGCATTTT | CATSRDLGAGQPQHF
NA | TRBJ2-7 | NA | TRBV4-1 | TGCGCCAGCAGCCAATTCCAGGGGAGCTACGAGCAGTACTTC | CASSQFQGSYEQYF
TRBD1 | TRBJ2-3 | few | TRBV7-9 | TGTGCCAGCAGCTTAGGGGGGACAGGGGGGAGCACAGATACGCAGTATTTT | CASSLGGTGGSTDTQYF
TRBD2 | TRBJ2-1 | few | TRBV6-4 | TGTGCCAGCAGTGTAGAACTAGCGGGATACAATGAGCAGTTCTTC | CASSVELAGYNEQFF
NA | TRBJ2-1 | few | TRBV4-3 | TGCGCCAGCAGCCAAGCGGTACGCCGATACAATGAGCAGTTCTTC | CASSQAVRRYNEQFF
TRBD2 | TRBJ2-1 | NA | TRBV5-1 | TGCGCCAGCAGCGGGGGACTAGCGGATCAAAGCTCCTACAATGAGCAGTTCTTC | CASSGGLADQSSYNEQFF
TRBD1 | TRBJ2-7 | NA | TRBV6-5 | TGTGCCAGCACCCCAAGGGGGACAGCCTACGAGCAGTACTTC | CASTPRGTAYEQYF
NA | TRBJ1-5 | NA | TRBV7-6 | TGTGCCAGCAGCTCACAGGCGAATCAGCCCCAGCATTTT | CASSSQANQPQHF
NA | TRBJ1-5 | medium-sized | TRBV28 | TGTGCCAGCAGTTTCCTAATACAGCCCCAGCATTTT | CASSFLIQPQHF
TRBD1 | TRBJ2-1 | few | TRBV10-3 | TGTGCCATCAGTGAGTCAGGGACAGTGCCTAGGTACAATGAGCAGTTCTTC | CAISESGTVPRYNEQFF
TRBD2 | TRBJ2-1 | NA | TRBV27 | TGTGCCAGCAGTTTTGGACTAGCGCAATACAATGAGCAGTTCTTC | CASSFGLAQYNEQFF
TRBD1 | TRBJ2-2 | few | TRBV7-2 | TGTGCCAGCAGCTTCACAGGGGGCCCGGCGGGGGAGCTGTTTTTT | CASSFTGGPAGELFF
NA | TRBJ1-6 | NA | TRBV4-3 | TGCGCCAGCAGCCAGAAAAGCTTTGGAGAATCACCCCTCCACTTT | CASSQKSFGESPLHF
TRBD2 | TRBJ2-3 | few | TRBV11-2 | TGTGCCAGCAGCTATAGACCGGGACTAGCGACAGATACGCAGTATTTT | CASSYRPGLATDTQYF
TRBD2 | TRBJ2-3 | NA | TRBV7-9 | TGTGCCAGCAGCCCCGCGGGGGGGCCTTATACGCAGTATTTT | CASSPAGGPYTQYF
NA | TRBJ1-1 | medium-sized | TRBV6-4 | TGTGCCAGCAGTAGAAGGGGAAAGAGTTCCATGAACACTGAAGCTTTCTTT | CASSRRGKSSMNTEAFF
NA | TRBJ1-5 | NA | TRBV5-6 | TGTGCCAGCAGCTTGTGGGGGCATCAGCCCCAGCATTTT | CASSLWGHQPQHF
TRBD2 | TRBJ2-3 | NA | TRBV19 | TGTGCCAGTACTAGCGGGGGGGCTGAAGATACGCAGTATTTT | CASTSGGAEDTQYF
NA | TRBJ2-3 | NA | TRBV4-3 | TGCGCCAGCAGCCAAGAGTTCTTTCTCACAGATACGCAGTATTTT | CASSQEFFLTDTQYF
NA | TRBJ1-5 | NA | TRBV2 | TGTGCCAGCAGTGAGGGCACATTCAGGTACAATCAGCCCCAGCATTTT | CASSEGTFRYNQPQHF
TRBD2 | TRBJ2-5 | few | TRBV2 | TGTGCCAGCGGTACTAGCGGGACCCAAGAGACCCAGTACTTC | CASGTSGTQETQYF
NA | TRBJ1-1 | NA | TRBV20-1 | TGCAGTGCTAGTGGAGTTGAAGCTTTCTTT | CSASGVEAFF
NA | TRBJ2-1 | NA | TRBV14 | TGTGCCAGCAGCCAAGGCGGGGCAGCCTACAATGAGCAGTTCTTC | CASSQGGAAYNEQFF
NA | TRBJ1-2 | few | TRBV19 | TGTGCCAGTAGTATAGGGACACTTGGCTACACCTTC | CASSIGTLGYTF
NA | TRBJ1-2 | medium-sized | TRBV10-2 | TGCGCCAGCAGTGGGGGGCTGAAGGGTTATGGCTACACCTTC | CASSGGLKGYGYTF
NA | TRBJ2-7 | medium-sized | TRBV27 | TGTGCCAGCAGTTCTCGGGGGTCCTACGAGCAGTACTTC | CASSSRGSYEQYF
NA | TRBJ1-1 | NA | TRBV29-1 | TGCAGCGTTGAAGATCGAAGGCGAGGCGCTGAAGCTTTCTTT | CSVEDRRRGAEAFF
TRBD2 | TRBJ2-2 | NA | TRBV9 | TGTGCCAGCAGCGTAGCTGAAACGGGGACTAGCGGGCCCGGGGAGCTGTTTTTT | CASSVAETGTSGPGELFF